This T cell receptor (beta chain) was observed in a study of blood T cell repertoires in COVID-19. As for the study in general: Material from acute and convalescent COVID-19 was sourced from the United States, Italy and Spain.

Ages ranged from roughly 18 to 100 years, with residence in approximately 23 US areas. Germline values: CDR1 MGHRA, CDR2 YSYEKL. This CDR3 contains 14 residues. V lost 0 bases and J lost 1, with 6 bases in between. In the authors' methods: Reference gene primer amplification in the assay estimated nucleated cell counts. The method was immunoSEQ multiplex PCR; TCRdb's version includes in-frame clones alone and lacks a portion of them. From that table come the V and J calls and clone size; the DNA was used to work out D and trimming. The sample shows about 440,000 clones, 80% to 95% of them seen only once.

What was sequenced was PBMCs or T cells enriched from blood (not recorded which). The source of this sequence is a man younger than 35 who had recovered from COVID-19. The rearrangement joins TRBV4-1 to TRBJ1-1; no clear D. The CDR3 bases are TGCGCCAGCAGCCAAGAAGCCTGGAACACTGAAGCTTTCTTT. This encodes CASSQEAWNTEAFF.